This entry describes one TCR beta chain. The antigen remains unidentified. These data belong to a study of graft-versus-host responses after intestinal transplantation. Study background: Multivisceral, liver-intestinal, or isolated intestinal transplants were given to recipients. Anti-thymocyte globulin induction, then tacrolimus and steroids for two to four years, went to all recipients.

The V gene lost 2 bases and the J gene lost 5 bases, with 15 bases spanning the gap. The CDR3 has 16 residues. Germline assignment: CDR1 SGHVS and CDR2 FNYEAQ. The method was immunoSEQ multiplex PCR; TCRdb's version includes in-frame clones alone and lacks a portion of them. This table holds nearly 110,000 clones, about 87% found once. This chain uses TRBV7-6 with TRBJ2-2, with D unclear. The sample consisted of unstimulated CD4+ T cells sorted from spleen or lymph node cells, taken before transplant. This clonotype was sampled from a human donor who was the organ donor for an intestinal transplant. CDR3 sequence: CASSLIWAGGTGELFF. The CDR3 DNA reads as TGTGCCAGCAGCTTAATTTGGGCAGGCGGTACCGGGGAGCTGTTTTTT.